Listed here is a single TCR beta chain. Its antigen is undetermined. The donors, healthy Caucasians from Russia, were aged about 6 to 95. Isolation recovered at least 6 million PBMCs from every sample. Total RNA was extracted at no less than 6 micrograms per sample. The data were obtained in a study of blood T cells in healthy people across ages. Findings and caveats of the study: Whereas aged donors had fewer naive CD4+ cells, long-lived donors had more of them and higher diversity.

The V and J ends lost 5 bases and 0 bases respectively, with 14 bases between them. The CDR3 has 17 amino acids. From germline, CDR1 is MNHNS and CDR2 SASEGT. Next came a second PCR, run for about 7 to 12 cycles, which used a sample-barcoded 5' primer along with a J-beta primer mix. TCRdb reprocessed the 5' RACE reads via MiXCR and lists one record per CDR3 protein. Of 550,000 to 800,000 distinct CDR3 sequences listed, 21% were seen once; the top ten hold roughly 3.4%. Sequencing used blood. This sequence was found in a man between 65 and 80 years old in good health. The chain joins TRBV6-1 to TRBJ2-6; D is unresolved. As DNA, the CDR3 is TGTGCCAGCAGTACCCGGACGGATCGCTCTGGGGCCAACGTCCTGACTTTC. It is translated as CASSTRTDRSGANVLTF.